The present T cell receptor (beta chain) was sequenced within a study of cytomegalovirus exposure and HLA in healthy donors. As to this clone: The antigen remains unidentified.

This PCR relied on a set of 60 Vbeta primers and 13 Jbeta primers. TCRdb's copy holds only in-frame clones and misses some; the assay was immunoSEQ multiplex PCR. The table includes around 150,000 clones, over 75% detected once. The CDR3 is 13 amino acids. Germline lookup yields CDR1 SQVTM and CDR2 ANQGSEA. With 2 bases removed from V and 2 bases from J, the gap between germline ends came to 7 bases. Points from the study as a whole: Within a later analysis, the majority of CMV-associated TCR beta chains appeared HLA-restricted.

Source material: PBMCs. The rearrangement links TRBV29-1 to TRBJ1-3; D is unresolved. This clonotype was obtained from a man aged 25-45 years in good health. This CDR3 is CSVESEAGNTIYF. CDR3 in DNA: TGCAGCGTTGAATCAGAGGCTGGAAACACCATATATTTT.